Listed below are T cell receptor beta chains from one sample, sequenced in a study of CD8 T cells in Susac syndrome. From the immunoSEQ multiplex PCR reads, TCRdb called clonotypes with MiXCR, one entry per CDR3 protein. Altogether around 200,000 distinct CDR3 sequences are present, approximately 95% being singletons, with the ten largest covering around 0.1%. The sequencing sample was made of CD4+ T cells from PBMCs. The receptors were sampled from a human donor with Susac syndrome. The CDR3 runs from the conserved cysteine through the conserved F or W. Fields, in order: J gene, clone size, V gene, CDR3 protein. Not all rows give a size; the values are once, few, many and, for expanded clones, a class.

j_call: TRBJ2-2; clone_size: -; v_call: TRBV20-1; cdr3_aa: CSARDPSGGTGELFF
j_call: TRBJ2-7; clone_size: -; v_call: TRBV5-1; cdr3_aa: CASSSASGEQYF
j_call: TRBJ2-5; clone_size: -; v_call: TRBV12-3/TRBV12-4; cdr3_aa: CATSLTEETQYF
j_call: TRBJ2-3; clone_size: -; v_call: TRBV7-3; cdr3_aa: CASSLNRDSTQYF
j_call: TRBJ2-3; clone_size: -; v_call: TRBV7-3; cdr3_aa: CASSPGTSGAAAQYF
j_call: TRBJ1-5; clone_size: -; v_call: TRBV10-3; cdr3_aa: CAISESWGQGSQPQHF
j_call: TRBJ2-1; clone_size: -; v_call: TRBV5-1; cdr3_aa: CASSFTGGSYNEQFF
j_call: TRBJ2-1; clone_size: -; v_call: TRBV29-1; cdr3_aa: CSVVADYNEQFF
j_call: TRBJ1-3; clone_size: -; v_call: TRBV5-1; cdr3_aa: CASSWGFISGNTIYF
j_call: TRBJ2-2; clone_size: -; v_call: TRBV5-1; cdr3_aa: CASSPGTENTGELFF
j_call: TRBJ1-5; clone_size: -; v_call: TRBV20-1; cdr3_aa: CSASSLNQPQHF
j_call: TRBJ2-1; clone_size: -; v_call: TRBV9; cdr3_aa: CASSPGLAPYNEQFF
j_call: TRBJ2-1; clone_size: -; v_call: TRBV5-1; cdr3_aa: CASSASGGAINEQFF
j_call: TRBJ1-1; clone_size: -; v_call: TRBV30; cdr3_aa: CAWAQRIEAFF
j_call: TRBJ2-7; clone_size: -; v_call: TRBV12-3/TRBV12-4; cdr3_aa: CASSKGTSDAYEQYF
j_call: TRBJ1-4; clone_size: once; v_call: TRBV30; cdr3_aa: CAWSRSSNEKLFF
j_call: TRBJ1-2; clone_size: -; v_call: TRBV20-1; cdr3_aa: CSAIDRGRPNYGYTF
j_call: TRBJ2-5; clone_size: -; v_call: TRBV15; cdr3_aa: CATSRDQAQGGYQETQYF
j_call: TRBJ2-2; clone_size: -; v_call: TRBV12-3/TRBV12-4; cdr3_aa: CASSLNVRGELFF
j_call: TRBJ2-1; clone_size: -; v_call: TRBV20-1; cdr3_aa: CSARDPPTPEQFF
j_call: TRBJ2-7; clone_size: -; v_call: TRBV29-1; cdr3_aa: CSVVRWGTYEQYF
j_call: TRBJ1-1; clone_size: -; v_call: TRBV30; cdr3_aa: CAWIWAGNTEAFF
j_call: TRBJ2-1; clone_size: -; v_call: TRBV11-3; cdr3_aa: CASSPRTGAHNEQFF
j_call: TRBJ1-2; clone_size: few; v_call: TRBV5-4; cdr3_aa: CASSLPGGYGYTF
j_call: TRBJ1-1; clone_size: -; v_call: TRBV28; cdr3_aa: CASQVLDTEAFF
j_call: TRBJ2-7; clone_size: -; v_call: TRBV19; cdr3_aa: CASSRLAGGLFSYEQYF
j_call: TRBJ2-7; clone_size: -; v_call: TRBV6-5; cdr3_aa: CASSPNRGSTYEQYF
j_call: TRBJ2-3; clone_size: -; v_call: TRBV2; cdr3_aa: CASSEASDTQYF
j_call: TRBJ2-1; clone_size: -; v_call: TRBV3-1; cdr3_aa: CASSRTGRNEQFF
j_call: TRBJ2-7; clone_size: -; v_call: TRBV28; cdr3_aa: CASSLGTPPGQYF
j_call: TRBJ2-5; clone_size: -; v_call: TRBV20-1; cdr3_aa: CSARLVAGGPGTQYF
j_call: TRBJ2-1; clone_size: -; v_call: TRBV20-1; cdr3_aa: CSARTRTSYNEQFF
j_call: TRBJ1-2; clone_size: -; v_call: TRBV19; cdr3_aa: CASKPGGGGYTF
j_call: TRBJ1-2; clone_size: -; v_call: TRBV3-1; cdr3_aa: CASSYAGAQGYTF
j_call: TRBJ2-3; clone_size: -; v_call: TRBV4-2; cdr3_aa: CASSQSLGGGSPPQYF
j_call: TRBJ1-5; clone_size: -; v_call: TRBV20-1; cdr3_aa: CSAWTGRQPQHF
j_call: TRBJ2-6; clone_size: once; v_call: TRBV27; cdr3_aa: CASSLHGTGTGANVLTF
j_call: TRBJ2-7; clone_size: -; v_call: TRBV6-5; cdr3_aa: CASSYLGSYEQYF
j_call: TRBJ1-5; clone_size: -; v_call: TRBV4-3; cdr3_aa: CASSQDVGGHQPQHF
j_call: TRBJ1-4; clone_size: -; v_call: TRBV11-2; cdr3_aa: CASSLEDRSNEKLFF
j_call: TRBJ1-6; clone_size: -; v_call: TRBV4-3; cdr3_aa: CASSQDSRGGNSPLHF
j_call: TRBJ2-5; clone_size: -; v_call: TRBV2; cdr3_aa: CASNQLAGVWETQYF
j_call: TRBJ2-5; clone_size: -; v_call: TRBV3-1; cdr3_aa: CASSQDWGPKAFPGETQYF
j_call: TRBJ2-5; clone_size: -; v_call: TRBV20-1; cdr3_aa: CSASPSGGYQETQYF